Shown below are 21 T cell receptor beta chains from a single sample sequenced in a study of cytomegalovirus exposure and HLA in healthy donors. Researchers ran the PCR with 60 Vbeta and 13 Jbeta primers. Here immunoSEQ multiplex PCR was the method, and the copy in TCRdb shows in-frame clones only, minus some. Among roughly 150,000 clones, roughly 77% were seen once, and the ten largest hold roughly 3.8%. Sequenced: PBMCs. All receptors derive from a male donor in good health and CMV-seronegative.

The chain is built from TRBV6-4 and TRBJ2-6, with 9 bases fitting TRBD2. CDR3 length: 17 residues. The V and J ends lost 0 bases and 2 bases, in that order; junction bases with no gene match: 2. Germline values: CDR1 MRHNA, CDR2 SNTAGT. The CDR3 reads CASSDSAGGPGANVLTF. The CDR3 DNA reads as TGTGCCAGCAGTGACTCGGCGGGGGGGCCTGGGGCCAACGTCCTGACTTTC.

The table lists this clone with a few counts. The chain is built from TRBV7-9 and TRBJ1-1; D unclear. Germline CDR1 is SEHNR and CDR2 is FQNEAQ (reference sequence). There are 14 residues in the CDR3. With 3 bases removed from V and 4 bases from J, the gap between germline ends came to 12 bases. CDR3 region: CASSFTAGGTEAFF. CDR3 sequence (DNA): TGTGCCAGCAGCTTTACAGCTGGTGGCACTGAAGCTTTCTTT.

The chain carries TRBV19 and TRBJ1-5; weak D call: TRBD1 (6 bases). Trimming removed 9 bases at V and 0 bases at J, with 18 bases between. The CDR3 totals 16 residues. The germline V gene encodes CDR1 LNHDA and CDR2 SQIVND (reference sequence). The DNA of the CDR3 is TGTGCCAGAGAGAGGCGGACAGTGTATAGCAATCAGCCCCAGCATTTT. Encoded protein: CARERRTVYSNQPQHF.

The chain carries TRBV23-1 and TRBJ2-2, with unresolved D. TRBV23-1 is reported as an ORF; its role is uncertain. The ends were cut back, 0 bases at V and 6 bases at J, with 23 bases in the middle. The CDR3 covers 19 residues. In DNA form, the CDR3 reads TGCGCCAGCAGTCAATCGTGGAGCCGAGACCCCGAGTGTCCCGGGGAGCTGTTTTTT. Its protein is CASSQSWSRDPECPGELFF.

The CDR3 here is CASSSRQGSQGPQHF. CDR3 DNA: TGTGCCAGCAGTTCAAGACAGGGATCCCAAGGGCCCCAGCATTTT. This sequence joins TRBV27 and TRBJ1-5; 7 nucleotides agree with TRBD1. J gave up 9 bases and V 4 bases, and 12 bases lay outside the gene matches. Germline assignment: CDR1 MNHEY and CDR2 SMNVEV (reference sequence). This CDR3 is built from 15 residues.

The chain has TRBV9 and TRBJ2-5; D might be TRBD2 (5 bases). CDR1 is SGDLS, CDR2 YYNGEE, per germline. Trimming took off 3 bases at V and 11 bases at J, with 20 bases between the two ends. This CDR3 has 14 residues. In nucleotides, the CDR3 is TGTGCCAGCAGCGCCTCAGAAGGATCGAGGGAGCAGTACTTC. Translation: CASSASEGSREQYF. Together with reference TRBV9 and TRBJ2-5, the CDR3 gives the full variable domain: DSGVTQTPKHLITATGQRVTLRCSPRSGDLSVYWYQQSLDQGLQFLIQYYNGEERAKGNILERFSAQQFPDLHSELNLSSLELGDSALYFCASSASEGSREQYFGPGTRLLVL.

This rearrangement joins TRBV19 to TRBJ1-2; maybe TRBD1 (5 bases). V lost 5 bases and J lost 7, with 17 bases in between. The CDR3 length is 14 residues. Germline V gene data show CDR1 as LNHDA and CDR2 as SQIVND (reference sequence). This CDR3 is CASSVQGNLLGYTF. CDR3 nucleotides: TGTGCCAGTAGTGTTCAGGGAAATCTGCTTGGCTACACCTTC.

The chain joins TRBV5-1 to TRBJ2-1; a possible D gene is TRBD1 (6 bases). Germline assignment: CDR1 SGHRS and CDR2 YFSETQ. The CDR3 contains 13 residues. Trimming removed 5 bases at V and 8 bases at J, with 14 bases between. CDR3 protein: CASSGGRTYEQFF. Here the CDR3 DNA reads TGCGCCAGCAGTGGGGGCCGTACCTATGAGCAGTTCTTC.

This chain joins TRBV5-1 and TRBJ2-1; the match to TRBD2 covers 7 bases. J lost 8 bases, V lost 2 bases, and 1 base had no gene match. Looked up from germline, CDR1 is SGHRS and CDR2 is YFSETQ. The CDR3 is made up of 12 amino acids. The CDR3, as DNA: TGCGCCAGCAGCTTTAGCGGGCATGAGCAGTTCTTC. It specifies CASSFSGHEQFF.

V is TRBV7-6 and J is TRBJ2-7, with TRBD1 matching 8 bases. This CDR3 has 16 residues. Losses at the gene ends were 1 base for V and 0 bases for J; bases not matched to a gene: 5. CDR1 is SGHVS, CDR2 FNYEAQ, per germline. The CDR3 is CASSLGRTGSSYEQYF. DNA of the CDR3: TGTGCCAGCAGCTTAGGTCGGACAGGGAGCTCCTACGAGCAGTACTTC.

In its sample, this clone was seen a few times. CDR3 bases: TGTGCCAGCAGCTTAGTGTTCCGTACTGAAGCTTTCTTT. It yields the protein CASSLVFRTEAFF. The V call is TRBV7-9, the J call TRBJ1-1, with no clear D. V dropped 1 base and J dropped 5 bases, with 8 bases sitting between them. Per germline, CDR1 SEHNR and CDR2 FQNEAQ (reference sequence). There are 13 residues in the CDR3.

The CDR3 loop is CASSSTEGQGLRFNYGYTF. DNA for the CDR3: TGTGCCAGCAGCTCGACTGAGGGACAGGGGCTACGTTTTAACTATGGCTACACCTTC. This chain joins TRBV7-9 and TRBJ1-2; 10 positions agree with TRBD1. This CDR3 comprises 19 residues. The junction had 15 bases not matched to a gene; V was cut back by 4 bases and J by 1 base. CDR1 and CDR2 (germline): SEHNR, FQNEAQ (reference sequence).

This clone has a single count. This chain links TRBV5-1 with TRBJ2-7; 7 bases line up with TRBD2. V was clipped by 0 bases and J by 6 bases; unmatched bases: 9. From germline, CDR1 is SGHRS and CDR2 YFSETQ. This CDR3 is built from 15 residues. The DNA of the CDR3 is TGCGCCAGCAGCTTGGGGGGGGGAGGGCTTGTCGAGCAGTACTTC. This gives the protein CASSLGGGGLVEQYF.

The chain links TRBV18 to TRBJ2-2; 12 nucleotides align to TRBD1. Germline V gene lookup returns CDR1 KGHSH and CDR2 LQKENI. Trimming at V came to 1 base and at J to 5 bases, leaving 5 bases not matched to a gene. This CDR3 is 17 amino acids long. The CDR3 region is CASSPQGQGAGTGELFF. In nucleotides, the CDR3 is TGTGCCAGCTCACCACAGGGACAGGGGGCTGGAACCGGGGAGCTGTTTTTT.

The chain combines TRBV6-1 with TRBJ2-1; 12 bases agree with TRBD2. The CDR3 sequence is 15 residues long. CDR1 is MNHNS, CDR2 SASEGT, per germline. V dropped 6 bases and J dropped 3; count of bases not matched to a gene: 3. The CDR3 DNA is TGTGCCAGCAGCGCACTAGCGGGGGGCTACAATGAGCAGTTCTTC. Encoded protein: CASSALAGGYNEQFF.

The chain joins TRBV6-6 to TRBJ1-2; a possible D gene is TRBD1 (6 bases). The CDR3 is 15 residues long. Germline values: CDR1 MNHNY, CDR2 SVGAGI (reference sequence). The V end was cut by 0 bases, the J end by 3 bases, with 11 bases between. The CDR3 DNA reads as TGTGCCAGCAGTTACTCGCAGGGGAGGGACTATGGCTACACCTTC. This sequence encodes CASSYSQGRDYGYTF.

The chain uses TRBV5-1 and TRBJ2-1; D possibly corresponds to TRBD2 (5 bases). Trimming removed 0 bases from V and 10 bases from J, with 20 bases in between. The CDR3 is 16 amino acids. The germline gives CDR1 SGHRS, CDR2 YFSETQ. The CDR3 spells CASSLVPSPLTEEQFF. In DNA, the CDR3 is TGCGCCAGCAGCTTGGTTCCTAGCCCCCTTACGGAGGAGCAGTTCTTC.

The rearrangement joins TRBV19 to TRBJ2-5; 8 nucleotides match TRBD2. V lost 5 bases to trimming and J lost 4 bases; unmatched junction nucleotides: 12. Germline loops: CDR1 LNHDA, CDR2 SQIVND (reference sequence). The CDR3 is made up of 16 amino acids. The CDR3 here is CASSPWKAGGRETQYF. CDR3 DNA: TGTGCCAGTAGTCCTTGGAAGGCGGGGGGACGAGAGACCCAGTACTTC.

The CDR3 DNA is TGTGCCAGCAGTTTACCTGGTAGCGGAAGCACAGATACGCAGTATTTT. Its translation: CASSLPGSGSTDTQYF. This sequence joins TRBV27 and TRBJ2-3, with D possibly TRBD2 on 6 matching bases. Trimming took 2 bases from V and 0 from J, leaving 12 bases between them. The CDR3 totals 16 residues. Germline V gives CDR1 MNHEY, CDR2 SMNVEV (reference sequence).

J is TRBJ2-3 and V is TRBV7-9, with 10 bases matching TRBD1. V lost 3 bases and J lost 6; bases outside the gene matches: 9. The CDR3 spans 16 residues. From germline, CDR1 is SEHNR and CDR2 FQNEAQ (reference sequence). Here the CDR3 reads CASSFYRDRGWDTQYF. The CDR3 DNA reads as TGTGCCAGCAGCTTCTACAGGGACAGGGGATGGGATACGCAGTATTTT.

The chain carries TRBV28 and TRBJ1-1; D might be TRBD1 (6 bases). This CDR3 spans 14 amino acids. The ends were cut back, 6 bases at V and 4 bases at J, with 15 bases in the middle. The germline CDR1 and CDR2 sequences are MDHEN and SYDVKM. The CDR3 DNA sequence: TGTGCCAGCAGCTGGGGAGGGGGTCGCACTGAAGCTTTCTTT. Protein: CASSWGGGRTEAFF.